These T cell receptor beta chains were read from a single sample in a study of cytomegalovirus exposure and HLA in healthy donors. Sequencing was performed with immunoSEQ multiplex PCR; in TCRdb, only in-frame clones are kept and a portion is missing. Among some 140,000 clones, approximately 79% were seen once, and the ten largest hold more than 0.75%. The sample consisted of PBMCs. These receptors were obtained from a young man in good health and CMV-seronegative. Each CDR3 is given with its conserved first and last residue. D genes are given only for firm matches. Expanded clones are given a class, and other clones once, few, many or no size at all.

d_call: .
v_call: TRBV5-4
clone_size: .
j_call: TRBJ2-1
cdr3_aa: CASSQPGTGDNEQFF
cdr3_nt: TGTGCCAGCAGCCAACCCGGGACTGGCGACAATGAGCAGTTCTTC

d_call: TRBD1
v_call: TRBV5-1
clone_size: once
j_call: TRBJ2-6
cdr3_aa: CASSPGTDISGANVLTF
cdr3_nt: TGCGCCAGCAGCCCGGGGACAGACATCTCTGGGGCCAACGTCCTGACTTTC

d_call: .
v_call: TRBV4-3
clone_size: .
j_call: TRBJ1-4
cdr3_aa: CASSQDVGQPNEKLFF
cdr3_nt: TGCGCCAGCAGCCAAGATGTGGGACAACCTAATGAAAAACTGTTTTTT

d_call: TRBD1
v_call: TRBV7-9
clone_size: .
j_call: TRBJ1-6
cdr3_aa: CSSSSGQVSSYNSPLHF
cdr3_nt: TGTTCCAGCAGCTCAGGACAGGTCAGCTCCTATAATTCACCCCTCCACTTT

d_call: .
v_call: TRBV10-3
clone_size: .
j_call: TRBJ1-5
cdr3_aa: CAISHDSRLSNQPQHF
cdr3_nt: TGTGCCATCAGTCATGACAGTAGGCTTAGCAATCAGCCCCAGCATTTT

d_call: .
v_call: TRBV4-3
clone_size: .
j_call: TRBJ1-2
cdr3_aa: CASSQAHRDYGYTF
cdr3_nt: TGCGCCAGCAGCCAAGCGCACAGAGACTATGGCTACACCTTC

d_call: TRBD1
v_call: TRBV5-4
clone_size: .
j_call: TRBJ2-4
cdr3_aa: CASSLMGDRVNIQYF
cdr3_nt: TGTGCCAGCAGCTTGATGGGTGACAGGGTAAACATTCAGTACTTC

d_call: .
v_call: TRBV4-1
clone_size: few
j_call: TRBJ1-5
cdr3_aa: CASSQVVGDNQPQHF
cdr3_nt: TGCGCCAGCAGCCAAGTCGTGGGAGACAATCAGCCCCAGCATTTT

d_call: .
v_call: TRBV7-2
clone_size: once
j_call: TRBJ1-1
cdr3_aa: CASSAHRVGTEAFF
cdr3_nt: TGTGCCAGCAGCGCGCACAGGGTGGGCACTGAAGCTTTCTTT

d_call: .
v_call: TRBV19
clone_size: .
j_call: TRBJ1-1
cdr3_aa: CASSIGVGANTEAFF
cdr3_nt: TGTGCCAGTAGTATAGGGGTAGGAGCTAACACTGAAGCTTTCTTT

d_call: .
v_call: TRBV7-8
clone_size: .
j_call: TRBJ2-1
cdr3_aa: CASSVGATPSQFF
cdr3_nt: TGTGCCAGCAGTGTAGGGGCGACTCCATCGCAGTTCTTC

d_call: .
v_call: TRBV4-2
clone_size: .
j_call: TRBJ2-1
cdr3_aa: CASSPSQAYNEQFF
cdr3_nt: TGTGCCAGCAGCCCGTCACAGGCCTACAATGAGCAGTTCTTC

d_call: .
v_call: TRBV6-5
clone_size: many
j_call: TRBJ2-7
cdr3_aa: CASSYSFAWHEQYF
cdr3_nt: TGTGCCAGCAGTTACTCGTTCGCCTGGCACGAGCAGTACTTC

d_call: .
v_call: TRBV18
clone_size: .
j_call: TRBJ1-5
cdr3_aa: CASSRHHNQPQHF
cdr3_nt: TGTGCCAGCTCTCGACACCACAATCAGCCCCAGCATTTT

d_call: .
v_call: TRBV28
clone_size: few
j_call: TRBJ1-4
cdr3_aa: CASSLPGRTNEKLFF
cdr3_nt: TGTGCCAGCAGTCTTCCAGGGAGGACTAATGAAAAACTGTTTTTT

d_call: .
v_call: TRBV7-6
clone_size: .
j_call: TRBJ1-3
cdr3_aa: CAARGAGNTIYF
cdr3_nt: TGTGCCGCCCGGGGGGCTGGAAACACCATATATTTT

d_call: .
v_call: TRBV29-1
clone_size: .
j_call: TRBJ1-2
cdr3_aa: CSADLGPGRVGVDGYTF
cdr3_nt: TGCAGCGCCGACCTTGGGCCAGGGAGGGTTGGGGTCGATGGCTACACCTTC

d_call: .
v_call: TRBV29-1
clone_size: .
j_call: TRBJ1-1
cdr3_aa: CSVEVRGKGEAFF
cdr3_nt: TGCAGCGTTGAAGTACGGGGAAAGGGTGAAGCTTTCTTT

d_call: TRBD2
v_call: TRBV27
clone_size: .
j_call: TRBJ2-1
cdr3_aa: CASSSLSGGADLDEQFF
cdr3_nt: TGTGCCAGCAGTTCCCTCAGCGGGGGGGCAGATTTAGATGAGCAGTTCTTC

d_call: .
v_call: TRBV4-1
clone_size: .
j_call: TRBJ1-1
cdr3_aa: CASSQDRNTEAFF
cdr3_nt: TGCGCCAGCAGCCAAGACAGAAACACTGAAGCTTTCTTT

d_call: .
v_call: TRBV21-1
clone_size: .
j_call: TRBJ2-1
cdr3_aa: CANGTGPNEQFF
cdr3_nt: TGTGCCAACGGGACAGGGCCAAATGAGCAGTTCTTC

d_call: .
v_call: TRBV4-2
clone_size: .
j_call: TRBJ2-7
cdr3_aa: CASSPIRETYEQYF
cdr3_nt: TGTGCCAGCAGTCCCATACGGGAGACCTACGAGCAGTACTTC

d_call: .
v_call: TRBV4-3
clone_size: .
j_call: TRBJ1-2
cdr3_aa: CASSPSPGWRGGHGYTF
cdr3_nt: TGCGCCAGCAGCCCCAGCCCCGGTTGGAGGGGAGGGCATGGCTACACCTTC

d_call: .
v_call: TRBV5-1
clone_size: .
j_call: TRBJ1-5
cdr3_aa: CASSLAGNQPQHF
cdr3_nt: TGCGCCAGCAGCTTGGCAGGCAATCAGCCCCAGCATTTT

d_call: TRBD1
v_call: TRBV28
clone_size: .
j_call: TRBJ1-2
cdr3_aa: CASSIGLGTGRNYGYTF
cdr3_nt: TGTGCCAGCAGTATCGGCCTCGGGACAGGGAGAAACTATGGCTACACCTTC

d_call: .
v_call: TRBV7-2
clone_size: once
j_call: TRBJ2-1
cdr3_aa: CASSLDNNEQFF
cdr3_nt: TGTGCCAGCAGCTTAGACAACAATGAGCAGTTCTTC